What follows are 3 T cell receptor beta chains derived from one specimen sequenced in a study of cytomegalovirus exposure and HLA in healthy donors. The data were produced by immunoSEQ multiplex PCR, yet TCRdb's version contains in-frame clones alone and is incomplete. Here the sample spans 120,000 or so clones, around nine tenths being singletons. The sequenced sample was PBMCs. These receptors originate from a woman aged 18-29 years in good health and CMV-seronegative.

This clone was recorded only once. The junction differs from germline at one of its ends, possibly a read error. The J gene is TRBJ2-7, the V gene TRBV7-7; TRBD1 matches at 11 bases. The CDR3 spans 14 residues. Germline values: CDR1 SSHAT, CDR2 FNYEAQ (reference sequence). The CDR3 loop is CASSSGTGGREQYF. The CDR3 region has the DNA TGTGCTAGCAGCTCCGGGACAGGGGGGCGCGAGCAGTACTTC.

J is TRBJ2-1 and V is TRBV11-2; TRBD1 is a possible D gene (5 bases). This CDR3 has 14 residues. CDR1 is SGHAT and CDR2 is FQNNGV in the germline V gene. Trimming cost V 4 bases and J 9 bases, with 16 bases left between them. The CDR3 protein is CASSSNRPRGEQFF. CDR3 in DNA: TGTGCCAGCAGCTCAAATAGGCCTAGGGGTGAGCAGTTCTTC.

The J gene is TRBJ2-7, the V gene TRBV2, with 7 bases fitting TRBD1. Germline V lookup: CDR1 SNHLY, CDR2 FYNNEI. This CDR3 comprises 14 residues. The J segment lost 2 bases and the V segment lost 10 bases, leaving 11 bases of the junction unmatched. The CDR3 bases are TGTGCCATACAGGGGATTGTTAGCGCCTACGAGCAGTACTTC. Translation: CAIQGIVSAYEQYF.